The clone carrying this T cell receptor (beta chain) was recorded a few times. Its specificity is unknown. Germline V gene sequence: CDR1 MNHNY, CDR2 SVGAGI (reference sequence). V shed 5 bases and J shed 2 bases, with 10 bases lying between them. This CDR3 comprises 14 residues. The cDNA came from 5'RACE, which used 10-nucleotide random UMIs. TCRdb used MiXCR to reprocess the 5' RACE reads, holding one entry per CDR3 protein. The repertoire holds 66,000 or so distinct CDR3 sequences, with 5.2% as singletons. From 2 million PBMCs stored at -80 C, the unsorted libraries were generated. The entry originates in a study of neurological immune-mediated disorders. Study observations and caveats: The study phylogenetically grouped the repertoires of 18 of 34 multiple sclerosis patients into one related-CDR3 cluster, a possible signature. HTLV-1-associated myelopathy had the most TCR clonal expansion, while multiple sclerosis had the least, a level that fell below healthy controls.

The TCR originated in a woman between 25 and 40 years old with multiple sclerosis. The specimen sequenced was PBMCs. This chain uses TRBV6-6 with TRBJ1-5; the D is unclear. The DNA for the CDR3 is TGTGCCAGCAGTCCATCTAAAGGCAATCAGCCCCAGCATTTT. It specifies CASSPSKGNQPQHF.